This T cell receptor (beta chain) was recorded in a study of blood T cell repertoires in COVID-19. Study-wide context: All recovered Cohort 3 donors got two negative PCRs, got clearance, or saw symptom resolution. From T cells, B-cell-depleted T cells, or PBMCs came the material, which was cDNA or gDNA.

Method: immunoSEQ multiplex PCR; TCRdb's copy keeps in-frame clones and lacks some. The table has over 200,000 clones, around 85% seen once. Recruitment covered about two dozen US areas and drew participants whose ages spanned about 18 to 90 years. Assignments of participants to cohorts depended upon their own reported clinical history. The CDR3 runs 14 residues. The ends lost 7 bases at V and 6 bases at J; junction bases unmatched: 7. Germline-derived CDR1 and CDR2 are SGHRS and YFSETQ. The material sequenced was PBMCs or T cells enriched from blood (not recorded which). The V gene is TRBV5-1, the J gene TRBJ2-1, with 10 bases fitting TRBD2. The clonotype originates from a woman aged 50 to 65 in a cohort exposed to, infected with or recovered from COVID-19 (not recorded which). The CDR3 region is CASGLAAKANEQFF. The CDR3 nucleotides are TGCGCCAGCGGACTAGCGGCCAAGGCCAATGAGCAGTTCTTC. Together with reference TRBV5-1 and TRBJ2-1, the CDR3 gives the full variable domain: KAGVTQTPRYLIKTRGQQVTLSCSPISGHRSVSWYQQTPGQGLQFLFEYFSETQRNKGNFPGRFSGRQFSNSRSEMNVSTLELGDSALYLCASGLAAKANEQFFGPGTRLTVL.